This T cell receptor (beta chain) is from a study of immune cell composition in non-small cell lung cancer. About the study: Most cases were lung adenocarcinoma or squamous cell carcinoma.

Notes on this clone: Antigen unknown.

Template was genomic DNA from frozen, unsorted single-cell suspensions. Regarding the study as a whole: Dominant in vivo tumour-associated clones were not shown to share tumour-reactive sequences. Clones >0.5% enriched in tumour were rarer in adenocarcinoma (about 35%) than squamous (roughly 80%).

Sequencing was performed with immunoSEQ multiplex PCR; in TCRdb, only in-frame clones are kept and a portion is missing. The sample holds 3,000 or so clones, 70% to 80% seen once. The germline V gene has CDR1 MDHEN and CDR2 SYDVKM. The germline V and J ends were trimmed by 8 bases and 5 bases, with 15 bases remaining between them. The CDR3 is 13 amino acids. The chain is built from TRBV28 and TRBJ1-1; D is perhaps TRBD1 (6 bases). This receptor was identified in a human donor with non-small cell lung cancer. Sample: lung tumor tissue. In DNA form, the CDR3 reads TGTGCCAGCCAATCAGGGGTAGCGACTGAAGCTTTCTTT. It translates to CASQSGVATEAFF.